This T cell receptor (beta chain) was identified during a study of T-cell reconstitution after alpha-beta-depleted transplantation in children. Between the trimmed V and J ends, which lost 5 bases and 1 base, there was a span of 8 bases. The CDR3 length is 14 residues. Per the germline V gene, CDR1 is SGHVT and CDR2 is SQSDAQ. Researchers prepared the TCRbeta library using unique molecular identifiers, the study reports. TCRdb independently ran MiXCR on the PCR reads; one entry per CDR3 protein. The sample includes 900,000 or so distinct CDR3 sequences, about 16% of them seen just once. The sample in question was PBMCs, mostly from graft donor cells, obtained 360 days after TCRalphabeta/CD19-depleted stem cell transplant. This TCR was sampled from a male patient under 18 who had a stem cell transplant for acute lymphoblastic leukemia, so the T cells may come from the graft donor. The chain links TRBV7-4 to TRBJ2-2; D is unresolved. CDR3 nucleotides: TGTGCCAGCAGCACAAGACAGAACACCGGGGAGCTGTTTTTT. Protein product: CASSTRQNTGELFF.